This T cell receptor beta chain was recorded in a study of PD-L1 blockade in urothelial cancer listed by TCRdb under 2017. The study in broad terms: All patients started therapy in about 2014 and received atezolizumab 1,200 mg intravenously every 3 weeks. About 90% of the roughly 29 patients were identified as males with urothelial cancer of bladder origin, and a prior smoking history was reported by 18 of 29 patients. An ECOG performance status of 0 or 1 was recorded for the patients, and 0 to 3 prior chemotherapy regimens had been received by the patients. Blood samples were analyzed 3 weeks after the start of treatment (second dose) and 6 weeks after the start of treatment. Blood samples gave median yields of approximately 130,000 T cells and 65,000 to 85,000 unique TCRs, along with a median clonality of around 0.08. The study was an exploratory multi-omic analysis of somatic, immune and clinical correlates of response to PD-L1 blockade with atezolizumab in urothelial cancer. TCR sequencing covered pretreatment tumor samples and matched, serially collected peripheral blood taken before and after atezolizumab treatment. Durable clinical benefit meant progression-free survival longer than 6 months, and TCR features were also tested against progression-free and overall survival. In the same patients who had TCR sequencing, pretreatment tumors also underwent whole exome sequencing and RNA sequencing. Eight to ten patients achieved durable clinical benefit and approximately 19 did not. Twenty-nine patients had pretreatment blood TCR-seq, about 25 had at least one posttreatment blood collection, and about 25 had tumor TCR-seq. Study-level results and caveats: A pretreatment peripheral blood TCR clonality below the median was linked to improved progression-free and overall survival. At 3 weeks after the start of treatment, tumor-associated TCR clones in peripheral blood had expanded more in patients with durable benefit (n of about 22, p = 0.022). Because the sample size was small (n ≈ 30) and many of the analyses were exploratory, the results are meant to be hypothesis-generating.

Worth noting for this clone: Its antigen specificity is not known. No qualities accompany the bases; no much larger clone lies one base away.

To estimate absolute template abundance from read counts, synthetic TCR analog templates were spiked into each PCR. The immunoSEQ assay was used to amplify TCRbeta CDR3 regions from genomic DNA with bias-controlled V and J gene primers. Sequencing of rearranged TCRbeta segments was performed at approximately 20X coverage. The study's processing was this. Clustering was used to correct sequencing errors, and CDR3s were annotated against IMGT to assign V, D and J genes. Only productive TCRbeta rearrangements were used in downstream analyses, excluding out-of-frame or stop-codon sequences. Clonality was computed as one minus Shannon entropy normalized by the log of the number of unique productive sequences. Clones differing between time points or between blood and tumor were identified by Fisher's exact test with Benjamini-Hochberg correction at adjusted p below 0.01. TCRdb carries this immuneACCESS record with in-frame sequences only. Its versions omit some clonotypes, under half of them owing to an unresolved V gene in the studies checked, with the rest unexplained. That table furnishes V, J and clone size, whereas the DNA furnished D and trimming. This sample holds tens of thousands of clones; nearly 90% were observed only once. The biggest ten clones account for approximately 7.6% of the sample.

CDR1 LNHDA and CDR2 SQIVND were looked up in the germline V gene (reference sequence). Compared with germline, V lacks 3 bases and J lacks 3 bases; bases without a gene match: 15. Measured from the cysteine to the phenylalanine, the CDR3 is 18 residues long. The CDR3 DNA has 54 bases and is translated from base 1. A total of approximately 27 patients with locally advanced or metastatic urothelial carcinoma, treated at Memorial Sloan Kettering on a trial protocol, made up the cohort. Peripheral blood mononuclear cells were collected pretreatment and during treatment, with between 1 and 8 total time points obtained per patient. The Qiagen DNeasy Blood extraction kit was used to purify genomic DNA from total PBMCs and tumor samples. PBMCs were collected pretreatment and during treatment, and were isolated and stored as previously described.

The sequence was obtained from a man aged 55 to 70 with urothelial cancer. Recombination linked TRBV19 to TRBJ2-7; 9 of the junction bases match TRBD1. The sample in question was PBMCs, obtained around atezolizumab (anti-PD-L1) treatment. The nucleotides read TGTGCCAGTAGTATTGATTTCGCCGGGACAGGGACACTCTACGAGCAGTACTTC. Its translation is CASSIDFAGTGTLYEQYF. Extended through the reference TRBV19 and TRBJ2-7 proteins, this CDR3 yields the full variable domain: DGGITQSPKYLFRKEGQNVTLSCEQNLNHDAMYWYRQDPGQGLRLIYYSQIVNDFQKGDIAEGYSVSREKKESFPLTVTSAQKNPTAFYLCASSIDFAGTGTLYEQYFGPGTRLTVT.